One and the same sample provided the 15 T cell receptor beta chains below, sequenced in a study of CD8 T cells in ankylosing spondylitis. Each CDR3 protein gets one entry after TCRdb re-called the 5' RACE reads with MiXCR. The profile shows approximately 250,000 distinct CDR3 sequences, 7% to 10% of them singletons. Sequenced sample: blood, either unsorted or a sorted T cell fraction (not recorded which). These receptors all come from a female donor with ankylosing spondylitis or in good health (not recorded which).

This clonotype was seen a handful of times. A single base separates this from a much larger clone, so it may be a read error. The CDR3 DNA is TGTGCCATCAGTGCCAGCCAGGGGGCACCCGAGCAGTACTTC. Translation: CAISASQGAPEQYF. The rearrangement joins TRBV10-3 to TRBJ2-7; 8 nucleotides align to TRBD1. The CDR3 totals 14 residues. Looked up from germline, CDR1 is ENHRY and CDR2 is SYGVKD. The ends lost 4 bases at V and 6 bases at J; junction bases unmatched: 8.

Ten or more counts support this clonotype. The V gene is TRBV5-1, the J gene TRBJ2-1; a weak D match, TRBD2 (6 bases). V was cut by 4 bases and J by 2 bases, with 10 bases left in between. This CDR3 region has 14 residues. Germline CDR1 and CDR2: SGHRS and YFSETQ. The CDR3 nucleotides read TGCGCCAGCAGCACGGAGGGGACCTACAATGAGCAGTTCTTC. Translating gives CASSTEGTYNEQFF. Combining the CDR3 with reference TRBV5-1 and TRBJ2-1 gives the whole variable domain KAGVTQTPRYLIKTRGQQVTLSCSPISGHRSVSWYQQTPGQGLQFLFEYFSETQRNKGNFPGRFSGRQFSNSRSEMNVSTLELGDSALYLCASSTEGTYNEQFFGPGTRLTVL.

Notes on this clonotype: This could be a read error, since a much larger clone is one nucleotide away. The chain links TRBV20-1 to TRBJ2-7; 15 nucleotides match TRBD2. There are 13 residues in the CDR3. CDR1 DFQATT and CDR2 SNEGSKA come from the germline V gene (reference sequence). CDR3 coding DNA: TGCAGTGCTGGGACTAGCGGGGGGTGGGAGCAGTGCTTC. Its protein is CSAGTSGGWEQCF.

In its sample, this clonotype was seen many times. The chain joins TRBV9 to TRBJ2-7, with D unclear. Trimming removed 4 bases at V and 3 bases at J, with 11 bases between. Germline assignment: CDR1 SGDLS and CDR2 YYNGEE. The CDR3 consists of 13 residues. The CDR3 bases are TGTGCCAGCAGCCCTAGTTCCCTCTACGAGCAGTACTTC. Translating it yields CASSPSSLYEQYF.

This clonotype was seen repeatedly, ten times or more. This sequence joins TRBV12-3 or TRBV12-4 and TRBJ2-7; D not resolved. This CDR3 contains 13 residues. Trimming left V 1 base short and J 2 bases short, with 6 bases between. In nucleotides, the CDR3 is TGTGCCAGCAGTTTAGGACCCGCCTACGAGCAGTACTTC. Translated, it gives CASSLGPAYEQYF.

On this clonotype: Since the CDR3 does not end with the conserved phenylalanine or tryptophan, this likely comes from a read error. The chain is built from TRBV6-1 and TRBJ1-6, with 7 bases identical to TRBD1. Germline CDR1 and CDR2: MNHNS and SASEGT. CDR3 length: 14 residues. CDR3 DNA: TGTGCCAGCAGCCCTGGACAGGCTGTGACACCTCTCCACCTT. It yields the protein CASSPGQAVTPLHL.

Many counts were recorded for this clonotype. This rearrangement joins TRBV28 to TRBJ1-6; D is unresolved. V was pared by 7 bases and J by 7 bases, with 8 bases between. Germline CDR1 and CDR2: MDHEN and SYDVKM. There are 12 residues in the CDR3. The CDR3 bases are TGTGCCAGCAAAGACGTAAATTCACCCCTCCACTTT. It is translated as CASKDVNSPLHF. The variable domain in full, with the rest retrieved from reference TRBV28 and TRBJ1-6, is DVKVTQSSRYLVKRTGEKVFLECVQDMDHENMFWYRQDPGLGLRLIYFSYDVKMKEKGDIPEGYSVSREKKERFSLILESASTNQTSMYLCASKDVNSPLHFGNGTRLTVT.

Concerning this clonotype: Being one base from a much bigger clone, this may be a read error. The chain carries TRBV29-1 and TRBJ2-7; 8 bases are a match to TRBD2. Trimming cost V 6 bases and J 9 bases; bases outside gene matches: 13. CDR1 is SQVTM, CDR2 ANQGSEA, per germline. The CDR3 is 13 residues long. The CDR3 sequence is CSVQGAGALAQYF. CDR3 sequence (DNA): TGCAGCGTCCAAGGAGCGGGGGCCTTGGCGCAGTACTTC.

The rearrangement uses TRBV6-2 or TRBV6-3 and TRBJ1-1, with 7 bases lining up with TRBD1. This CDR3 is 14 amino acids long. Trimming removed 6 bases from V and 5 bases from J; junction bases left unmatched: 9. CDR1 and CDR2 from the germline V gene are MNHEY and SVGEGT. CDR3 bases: TGTGCCAGCAGGCCACAGGGGATGACAACTGAAGCTTTCTTT. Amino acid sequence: CASRPQGMTTEAFF.

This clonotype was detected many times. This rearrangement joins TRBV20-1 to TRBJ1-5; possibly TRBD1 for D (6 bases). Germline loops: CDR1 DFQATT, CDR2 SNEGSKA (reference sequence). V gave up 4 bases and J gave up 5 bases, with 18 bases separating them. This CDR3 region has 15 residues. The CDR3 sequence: CSATDPNSGDQPQHF. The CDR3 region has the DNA TGCAGTGCTACGGATCCGAACTCAGGGGATCAGCCCCAGCATTTT.

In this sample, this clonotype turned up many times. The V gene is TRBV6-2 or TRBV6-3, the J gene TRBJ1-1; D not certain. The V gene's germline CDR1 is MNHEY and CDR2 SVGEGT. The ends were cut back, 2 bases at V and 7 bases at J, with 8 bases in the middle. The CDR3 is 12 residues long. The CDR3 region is CASSYGGFEAFF. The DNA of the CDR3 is TGTGCCAGCAGTTACGGAGGCTTTGAAGCTTTCTTT.

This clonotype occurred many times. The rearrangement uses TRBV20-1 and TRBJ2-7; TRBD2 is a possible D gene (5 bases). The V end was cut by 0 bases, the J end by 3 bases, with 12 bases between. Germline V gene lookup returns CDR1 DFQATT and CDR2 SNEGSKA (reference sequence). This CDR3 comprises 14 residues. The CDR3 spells CSARDSVASYEQYF. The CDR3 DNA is TGCAGTGCTAGAGATTCAGTAGCGAGCTACGAGCAGTACTTC.

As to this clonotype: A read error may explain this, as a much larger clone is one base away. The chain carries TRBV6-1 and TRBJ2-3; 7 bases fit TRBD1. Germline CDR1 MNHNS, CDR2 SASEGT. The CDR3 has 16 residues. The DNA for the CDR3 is TGTACCAGCCGACCCCTACAGGGGATTAGCACAGATACGCAGTATTTT. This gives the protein CTSRPLQGISTDTQYF.

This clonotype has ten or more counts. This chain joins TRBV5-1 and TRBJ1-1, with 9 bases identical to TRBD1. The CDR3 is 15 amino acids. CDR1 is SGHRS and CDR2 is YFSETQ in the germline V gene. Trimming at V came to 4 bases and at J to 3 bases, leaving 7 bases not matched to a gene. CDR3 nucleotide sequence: TGCGCCAGCAGCCTGACCGGACAGGGGCACACTGAAGCTTTCTTT. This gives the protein CASSLTGQGHTEAFF.

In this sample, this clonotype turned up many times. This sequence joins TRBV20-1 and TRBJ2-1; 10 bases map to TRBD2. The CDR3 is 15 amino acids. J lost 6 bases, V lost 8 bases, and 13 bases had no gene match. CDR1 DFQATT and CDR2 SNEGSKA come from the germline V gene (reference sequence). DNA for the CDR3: TGCAGTCCCTCCCGGACTAGCGGATCTGTCAATGAGCAGTTCTTC. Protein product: CSPSRTSGSVNEQFF.